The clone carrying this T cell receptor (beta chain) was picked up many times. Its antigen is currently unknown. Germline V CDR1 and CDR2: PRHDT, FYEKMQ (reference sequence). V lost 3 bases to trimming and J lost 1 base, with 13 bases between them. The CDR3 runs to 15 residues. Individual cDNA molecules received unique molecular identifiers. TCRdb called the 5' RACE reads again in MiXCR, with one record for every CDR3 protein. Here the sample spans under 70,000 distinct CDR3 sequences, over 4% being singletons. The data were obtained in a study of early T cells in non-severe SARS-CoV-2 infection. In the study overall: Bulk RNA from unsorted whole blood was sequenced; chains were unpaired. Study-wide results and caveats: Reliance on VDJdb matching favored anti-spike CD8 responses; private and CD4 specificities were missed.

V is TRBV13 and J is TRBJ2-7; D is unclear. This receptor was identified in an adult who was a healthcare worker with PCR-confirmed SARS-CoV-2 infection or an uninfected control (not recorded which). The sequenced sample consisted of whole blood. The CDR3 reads CASSFAPGTSYEQYF. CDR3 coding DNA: TGTGCCAGCAGCTTTGCTCCCGGTACTTCCTACGAGCAGTACTTC.